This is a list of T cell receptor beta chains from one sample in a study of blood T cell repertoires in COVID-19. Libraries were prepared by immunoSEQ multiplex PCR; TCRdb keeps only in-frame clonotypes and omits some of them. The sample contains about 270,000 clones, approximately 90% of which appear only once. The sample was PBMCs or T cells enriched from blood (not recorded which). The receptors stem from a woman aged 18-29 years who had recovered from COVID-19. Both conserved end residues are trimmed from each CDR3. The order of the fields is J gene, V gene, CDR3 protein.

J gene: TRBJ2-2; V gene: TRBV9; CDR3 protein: ASSTPGSPAAGELF
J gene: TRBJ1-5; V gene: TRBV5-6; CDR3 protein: ASSLGVEQPQH
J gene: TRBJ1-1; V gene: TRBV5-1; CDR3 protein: ASSSDPSEAEAF
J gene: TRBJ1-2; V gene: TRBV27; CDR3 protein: ASSSQLGPYGYT
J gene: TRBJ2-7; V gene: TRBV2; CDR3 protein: ASSVTSTHEQY
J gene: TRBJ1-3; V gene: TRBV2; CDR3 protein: ASSEVGPGNTIY
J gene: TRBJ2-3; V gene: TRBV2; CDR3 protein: ASRQGTGDTQY
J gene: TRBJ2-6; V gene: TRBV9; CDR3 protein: ASSPSWRGGSGANVLT
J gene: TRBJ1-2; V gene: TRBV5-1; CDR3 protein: ASSPGGYGYT
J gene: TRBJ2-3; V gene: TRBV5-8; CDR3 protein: ASSLGIAQSTDTQY
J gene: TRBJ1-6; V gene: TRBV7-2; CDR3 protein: ASSYYIRGGANNSPLH
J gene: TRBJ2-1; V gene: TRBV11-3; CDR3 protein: ASSASGSYNEQF
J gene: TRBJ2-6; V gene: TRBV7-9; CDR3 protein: ASSATGVGANVLT
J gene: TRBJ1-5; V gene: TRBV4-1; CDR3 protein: ASSQVRGSNQPQH
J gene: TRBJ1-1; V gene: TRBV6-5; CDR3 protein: ASSYGQGEAF
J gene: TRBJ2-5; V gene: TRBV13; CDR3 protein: ASSFGGGTEETQY
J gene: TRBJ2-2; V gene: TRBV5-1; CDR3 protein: ASWRGSNTGELF
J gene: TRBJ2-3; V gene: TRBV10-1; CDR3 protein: ASSERENGPDTQY
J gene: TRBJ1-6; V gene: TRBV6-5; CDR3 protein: ASSRPGAQGSPLH
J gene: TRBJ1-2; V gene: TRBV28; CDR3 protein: ASSLGKAAIYGYT
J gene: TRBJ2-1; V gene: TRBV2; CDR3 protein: ASSEGAIPGEQF
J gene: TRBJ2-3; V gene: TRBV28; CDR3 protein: ASSPGGSTDTQY
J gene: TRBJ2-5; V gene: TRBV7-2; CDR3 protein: ASSLSWSSRETQY
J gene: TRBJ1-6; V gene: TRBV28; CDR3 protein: ASRLGSSYNSPLH
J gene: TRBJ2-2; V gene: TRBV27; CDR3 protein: ASSTPGGQDTGELF
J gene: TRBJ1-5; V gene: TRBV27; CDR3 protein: ASSPQGVGVRNQPQH
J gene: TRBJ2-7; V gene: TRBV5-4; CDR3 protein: ASSRTSVGDEQY
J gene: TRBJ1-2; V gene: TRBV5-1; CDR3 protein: ASSLGTGGDPGGYT
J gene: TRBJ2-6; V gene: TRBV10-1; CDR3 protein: ASSASSGANVLT
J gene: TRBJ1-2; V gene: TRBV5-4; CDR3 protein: ASSLGRPGDDYGYT
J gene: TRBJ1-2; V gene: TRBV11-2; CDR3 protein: ASSFGDRGRGSYGYT
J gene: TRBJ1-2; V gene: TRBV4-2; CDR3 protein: ASSPRDMDNYGYT
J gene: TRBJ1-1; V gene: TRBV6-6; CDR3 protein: ASSYPTGRNTEAF
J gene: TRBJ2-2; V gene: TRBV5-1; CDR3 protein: ASSLAAGGNTGELF
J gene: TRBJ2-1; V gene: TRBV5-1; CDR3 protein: ASSWTSGGAAYNEQF
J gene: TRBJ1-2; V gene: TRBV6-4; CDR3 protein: ASQTGGNGYT
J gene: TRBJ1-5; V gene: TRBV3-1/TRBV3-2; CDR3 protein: ASSLRGNQPQH
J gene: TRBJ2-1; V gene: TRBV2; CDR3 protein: ASTLATLLF
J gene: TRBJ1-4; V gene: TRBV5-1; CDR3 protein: ASSRGGPNPNEKLF
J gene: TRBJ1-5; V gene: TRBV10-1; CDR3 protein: ASSEQSNQPQH
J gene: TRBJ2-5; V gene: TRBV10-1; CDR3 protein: ASTQGSETQY
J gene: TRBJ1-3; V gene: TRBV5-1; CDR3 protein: ASSLDQIGNTIY
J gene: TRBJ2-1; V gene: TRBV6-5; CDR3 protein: ASSYSSGGYNEQF
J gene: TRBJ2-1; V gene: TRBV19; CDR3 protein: ASSIPLNEQF
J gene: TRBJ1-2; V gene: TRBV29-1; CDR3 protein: SVERGDGYT
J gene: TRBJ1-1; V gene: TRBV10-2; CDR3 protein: ASRTGGRTEAF
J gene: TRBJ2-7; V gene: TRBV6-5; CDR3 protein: ASLRTGSDEQY
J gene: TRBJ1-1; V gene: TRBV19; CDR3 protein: ASSISAGGSTEAF
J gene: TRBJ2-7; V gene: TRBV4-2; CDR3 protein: ASSQDLEQGTYEQY
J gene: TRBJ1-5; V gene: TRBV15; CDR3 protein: ATSRDPQGNQPQH
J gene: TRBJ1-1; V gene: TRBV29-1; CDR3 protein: SVSYRGGVTEAF
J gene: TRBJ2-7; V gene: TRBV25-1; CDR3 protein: ASSEYRRTDDEQY
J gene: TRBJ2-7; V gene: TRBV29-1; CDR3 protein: SVLSGGDYEQY
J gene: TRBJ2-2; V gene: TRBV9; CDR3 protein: ASSVSGGGGTGELF
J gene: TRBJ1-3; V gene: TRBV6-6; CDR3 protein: ASSYAGVGNTIY
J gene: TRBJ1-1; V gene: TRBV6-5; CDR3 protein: ASSYRRFGGNTEAF
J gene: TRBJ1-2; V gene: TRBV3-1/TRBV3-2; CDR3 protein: ASSTGQPYGYT
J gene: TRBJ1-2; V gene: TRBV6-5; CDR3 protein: ASSTHRGYYGYT
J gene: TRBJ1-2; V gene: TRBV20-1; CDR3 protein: SAPNRGGYT